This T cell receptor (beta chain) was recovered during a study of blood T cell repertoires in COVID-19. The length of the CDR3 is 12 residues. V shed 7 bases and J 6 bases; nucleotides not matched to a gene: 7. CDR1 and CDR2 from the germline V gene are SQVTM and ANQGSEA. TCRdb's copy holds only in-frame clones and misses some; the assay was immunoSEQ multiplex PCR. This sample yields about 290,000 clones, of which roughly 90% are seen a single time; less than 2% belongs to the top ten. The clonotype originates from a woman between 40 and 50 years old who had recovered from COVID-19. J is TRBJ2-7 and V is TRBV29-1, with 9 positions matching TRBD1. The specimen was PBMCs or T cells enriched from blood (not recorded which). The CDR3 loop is CSARGQGVEQYF. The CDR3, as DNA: TGCAGCGCCCGGGGACAGGGCGTCGAGCAGTACTTC.